One and the same sample provided the 27 T cell receptor beta chains below, sequenced in a study of tumor and adjacent non-tumor tissue in lung cancer. No cell sorting was done before RNA was extracted from the tissue. Distant lung tissue was collected more than 3 cm away from the tumor edge. Three rounds of nested PCR, following a modified ARM-PCR protocol, produced the TCRbeta library. TCRdb re-analysed the multiplex PCR reads in MiXCR, keeping a single row per CDR3 protein. The table lists about 67,000 distinct CDR3 sequences, around 76% of them singletons. What was sequenced was distant non-tumor lung tissue. The receptors here all came from a man aged 55 to 70 with non-small cell lung cancer.

CDR3 protein: CASSYTTGGLGNTIYF. DNA for the CDR3: TGTGCCAGCTCCTACACCACAGGTGGCTTGGGAAACACCATATATTTT. This sequence joins TRBV2 and TRBJ1-3; D is perhaps TRBD1 (5 bases). V dropped 8 bases and J dropped 4 bases, with 21 bases sitting between them. The CDR3 is made up of 16 amino acids. CDR1 and CDR2 from the germline V gene are SNHLY and FYNNEI.

The gene calls are TRBV24-1 and TRBJ2-2; either TRBD1 or TRBD2 may supply D (5 bases each). Germline V gene data show CDR1 as KGHDR and CDR2 as SFDVKD. CDR3 length: 16 amino acids. Between the trimmed V and J ends, which lost 4 bases and 0 bases, there was a span of 11 bases. This CDR3 reads CATSDMGTANTGELFF. The CDR3 nucleotides read TGTGCCACCAGTGACATGGGGACGGCGAACACCGGGGAGCTGTTTTTT.

Note on this clonotype: Its ends do not fully match the called genes, so a read error is possible. The V gene is TRBV11-1, the J gene TRBJ2-2, with D perhaps TRBD2 (5 bases). CDR3 length equals 14 residues. Per germline, CDR1 SGHAT and CDR2 FQDESV (reference sequence). The CDR3 region has the DNA TGTACCAGCAGCTATACTGGTGGCATCGGGGAGCTGTTCTTT. This codes for CTSSYTGGIGELFF. Full variable domain (missing parts from reference TRBV11-1 and TRBJ2-2): EAEVAQSPRYKITEKSQAVAFWCDPISGHATLYWYRQILGQGPELLVQFQDESVVDDSQLPKDRFSAERLKGVDSTLKIQPAELGDSAMYLCTSSYTGGIGELFFGEGSRLTVL.

This clonotype has at least ten counts. The rearrangement links TRBV7-3 to TRBJ1-5; the match to TRBD1 covers 10 bases. Germline CDR1 reads SGHTA; CDR2 reads FQGTGA. The CDR3 runs 14 residues. With 4 bases clipped from V and 7 bases from J, the junction kept 4 bases outside the gene matches. The CDR3 coding sequence is TGTGCCAGCAGCTCGACAGGGGGCAGCCAGCCCCAGCATTTT. Amino acid sequence: CASSSTGGSQPQHF.

This clonotype was counted a single time. The germline gene is not matched at one end of the junction; a read error may be the cause. This chain uses TRBV4-1 with TRBJ2-7, with D perhaps TRBD1 (6 bases). The CDR3 spans 15 residues. Germline CDR1 reads MGHRA; CDR2 reads YSYEKL. The DNA for the CDR3 is TGCACCAGCAGCCAAGGCAACGGGGACACCTACGAGCAGTACTTC. Residues: CTSSQGNGDTYEQYF.

Comments on this clonotype: An end of the junction differs from the germline gene, which may be a read error. CDR3 sequence: CSVGGEGYIF. DNA for the CDR3: TGCAGCGTAGGAGGGGAAGGATATATCTTC. This chain joins TRBV29-1 and TRBJ1-2; a weak D match, TRBD1 (5 bases). This CDR3 is built from 10 residues. Germline V gene lookup returns CDR1 SQVTM and CDR2 ANQGSEA.

This clonotype has only a few counts. V gene TRBV2 combines with J gene TRBJ2-7; D unclear. Trimming cost V 8 bases and J 0 bases, with 8 bases left between them. The V gene's germline CDR1 is SNHLY and CDR2 FYNNEI. This CDR3 has 12 amino acids. For the CDR3, the DNA is TGTGCCAGCTCCGGCAGCTCCTACGAGCAGTACTTC. The encoded protein is CASSGSSYEQYF.

The table lists this clonotype with a count of one. One end of the junction is discordant with germline, which a read error may explain. The chain recombines TRBV11-1 with TRBJ2-2; D is uncertain. The V gene's germline CDR1 is SGHAT and CDR2 FQDESV (reference sequence). CDR3 size: 14 residues. The CDR3 bases are TGTCCCAGCAGCTATACTAATGGCACCGTGGAACTGTTTTTT. It is translated as CPSSYTNGTVELFF.

Of note for this clonotype: An end of the junction does not agree with germline; a read error may underlie this. The V call is TRBV6-6, the J call TRBJ1-2; D not resolved. Germline CDR1 and CDR2: MNHNY and SVGAGI (reference sequence). There are 14 residues in the CDR3. DNA of the CDR3: TGTGCCAGCGGGTCCTTCGACAACACCTATGGTTACACCTTC. This codes for CASGSFDNTYGYTF.

A word on this clonotype: A much bigger clone sits one base away, suggesting this may be a read error. V and J are TRBV19 and TRBJ1-5; D gene ambiguous. CDR1 and CDR2 from the germline V gene are LNHDA and SQIVND (reference sequence). Trimming removed 1 base from V and 6 bases from J, with 13 bases in between. This CDR3 has 15 amino acids. For the CDR3, the DNA is TGTGCCAGTAGTATAGGAGGGTCCCGCGCTCAGCCCCAGCATTTT. Translated: CASSIGGSRAQPQHF.

As to this clonotype: One junction end disagrees with the germline gene, perhaps due to a read error. The gene calls are TRBV20-1 and TRBJ2-5; no definite D call. Germline assignment: CDR1 DFQATT and CDR2 SNEGSKA (reference sequence). The CDR3 loop spans 14 amino acids. CDR3 bases: TGCAGTGCTGGTGCCAAAGGACCAACGGAGAACCAGTACTTC. As protein: CSAGAKGPTENQYF.

A note on this clonotype: One end of the junction fails to match germline, which may point to a read error. This rearrangement joins TRBV6-2 or TRBV6-3 to TRBJ2-7, with 7 bases matching TRBD2. The CDR3 length is 14 residues. The germline gives CDR1 MNHEY, CDR2 SVGEGT. The CDR3 loop is CANRPSGETYEHYF. CDR3 DNA sequence: TGTGCCAACAGACCCAGCGGGGAAACCTACGAGCACTACTTC.

This clonotype was found many times. V and J are TRBV29-1 and TRBJ1-2; D possibly corresponds to TRBD1 (6 bases). The CDR3 consists of 14 residues. Trimming left V 4 bases short and J 3 bases short, with 15 bases between. CDR1 is SQVTM, CDR2 ANQGSEA, per germline. The CDR3 DNA is TGCAGCGTTGGGAGGGGGAGTAGAGACTATGGCTACACCTTC. Translation: CSVGRGSRDYGYTF.

Points on this clonotype: Given the absence of the conserved phenylalanine or tryptophan at the CDR3 end, a read error is likely. The rearrangement links TRBV11-1 to TRBJ2-2; D may correspond to TRBD1 or TRBD2 (7 bases each). This CDR3 spans 14 amino acids. Germline assignment: CDR1 SGHAT and CDR2 FQDESV (reference sequence). CDR3 bases: TGTGCCAGTCGACGACAGGGAGGGACCGGTGAGCTGTTTCTT. Protein sequence: CASRRQGGTGELFL.

CDR3 amino acids: CANRLAPFGNQPQHF. CDR3 nucleotides: TGTGCAAATCGCTTAGCCCCTTTTGGCAATCAGCCCCAGCATTTT. This sequence joins TRBV12-2 and TRBJ1-5. TRBV12-2 is shown as a pseudogene. The CDR3 contains 15 residues.

This chain uses TRBV11-2 with TRBJ1-2; D is unresolved. Per germline, CDR1 SGHAT and CDR2 FQNNGV. CDR3 length: 14 residues. V lost 1 base and J 4 bases, leaving 10 bases between the germline ends. CDR3 region: CASSLGRGSYGYTF. The CDR3 nucleotides are TGTGCCAGCAGCTTAGGCCGGGGTAGCTATGGCTACACCTTC.

This sequence joins TRBV11-3 and TRBJ2-1; D gene uncertain. Germline assignment: CDR1 SGHNT and CDR2 YENEEA. The CDR3 runs to 16 residues. Trimming pared 4 bases from V and 5 bases from J, leaving 18 bases between. CDR3 loop: CASSSVSNGTHNEQFF. As DNA, the CDR3 is TGTGCCAGCAGCTCCGTGAGTAACGGTACCCACAATGAGCAGTTCTTC.

The chain joins TRBV11-1 to TRBJ1-1, with D possibly being TRBD1 (5 bases). CDR3 length equals 14 residues. Germline loops: CDR1 SGHAT, CDR2 FQDESV (reference sequence). The V end was cut by 7 bases, the J end by 14 bases, with 26 bases between. The CDR3 region is CASNLGTGLDGAFF. CDR3 DNA: TGTGCCAGCAACTTGGGAACAGGCTTGGATGGAGCGTTCTTT.

With respect to this clonotype: The junction does not match germline at one end; this may be a read error. The chain carries TRBV12-3 or TRBV12-4 and TRBJ2-5, with D unclear. The CDR3 spans 12 residues. This chain's CDR3 is CASSLTTETQYF. The CDR3, as DNA: TGTGCAAGCAGTTTAACCACGGAGACCCAGTACTTC.

Concerning this clonotype: The junction and the germline gene differ at one end; a read error may be behind it. The gene calls are TRBV20-1 and TRBJ1-5; maybe TRBD1 (5 bases). The CDR3 is made up of 13 amino acids. CDR1 and CDR2 from the germline V gene are DFQATT and SNEGSKA (reference sequence). CDR3 protein: CNAQSGTEQPQHF. DNA of the CDR3: TGCAATGCTCAGTCGGGGACGGAACAGCCCCAACATTTT.

This clonotype has more than one count but fewer than ten. This rearrangement joins TRBV18 to TRBJ2-1; tentatively, D is TRBD2 (5 bases). Germline CDR1 and CDR2: KGHSH and LQKENI. The CDR3 has 18 amino acids. The V end was cut by 4 bases, the J end by 0 bases, with 19 bases between. This chain's CDR3 is CASSQLPSQRSSYNEQFF. The CDR3 bases are TGTGCCAGCTCACAACTCCCTTCCCAGCGGAGCTCCTACAATGAGCAGTTCTTC.

About this clonotype: The junction and the germline gene differ at one end; a read error may be behind it. V is TRBV12-3 or TRBV12-4 and J is TRBJ2-7; a weak D match, TRBD1 (5 bases). This CDR3 spans 14 amino acids. This CDR3 is CASRTGHSSCEQYF. For the CDR3, the DNA is TGTGCCAGCAGGACCGGACACAGTTCCTGCGAGCAGTACTTC.

In its sample, this clonotype was seen many times. The chain carries TRBV5-1 and TRBJ1-6; maybe TRBD1 (6 bases). CDR1 and CDR2 (germline): SGHRS, YFSETQ. The CDR3 sequence is 15 residues long. The germline V and J ends were trimmed by 4 bases and 7 bases, with 15 bases remaining between them. CDR3 in DNA: TGCGCCAGCAGCGCGAGGGGGGTAGACAATTCACCCCTCCACTTT. Protein sequence: CASSARGVDNSPLHF.

In regard to this clonotype: One junction end disagrees with the germline gene, perhaps due to a read error. The chain uses TRBV29-1 and TRBJ1-2; perhaps TRBD1 as D (5 bases). The CDR3 runs to 12 residues. The germline V gene has CDR1 SQVTM and CDR2 ANQGSEA. The DNA for the CDR3 is TGCACCGTAGGGGAGTTAGGTTATGGCTACATCTTC. Its translation is CTVGELGYGYIF.

The chain is built from TRBV6-1 and TRBJ1-1, with D uncertain. The germline CDR1 and CDR2 sequences are MNHNS and SASEGT. V dropped 1 base and J dropped 8 bases, with 5 bases sitting between them. This CDR3 region has 11 residues. CDR3 nucleotide sequence: TGTGCCAGCAGTGAAGGTCCCGAAGCTTTCTTT. Translated: CASSEGPEAFF.

Worth noting for this clonotype: The junction differs from germline at one of its ends, possibly a read error. This chain links TRBV5-4 with TRBJ2-1, with D possibly TRBD2 on 5 matching bases. CDR1 SGHNT and CDR2 YYREEE come from the germline V gene (reference sequence). The CDR3 runs 16 residues. The CDR3 nucleotides are TGTGCCAGCAGCGAGTCCGGAGTTGGCGGGCGCGGTGAGCAGTTTTTC. It codes for CASSESGVGGRGEQFF.

With respect to this clonotype: Given the absence of the conserved phenylalanine or tryptophan at the CDR3 end, a read error is likely. The chain joins TRBV12-3 or TRBV12-4 to TRBJ2-7; D possibly corresponds to TRBD1 (6 bases). CDR3 size: 15 residues. Trimming pared 4 bases from V and 1 base from J, leaving 14 bases between. The CDR3 DNA sequence: TGTGCCAGCAGTTCCCGACAGGAGGAGTCCTACGAGCAGTACATC. Protein: CASSSRQEESYEQYI.